This T cell receptor (beta chain) was identified during a study of blood T cell repertoires in COVID-19. Overall study context: Acute-phase and convalescent COVID-19 samples originated in the United States, Italy and Spain. T cells, B-cell-depleted T cells, or PBMCs supplied cDNA or gDNA.

Individuals aged about 18 to 100 years were recruited from fewer than 30 US areas. Symptom resolution, clearance, or two negative PCRs marked donors in Cohort 3 as recovered. The table lists this clone with a few counts. The table came from immunoSEQ multiplex PCR; TCRdb's copy has only in-frame clones and leaves some out. The sample consists of approximately 250,000 clones, roughly 90% of them appearing once. The sequencing input was PBMCs or T cells enriched from blood (not recorded which). The sequence was collected from a young woman who had recovered from COVID-19.

The CDR3, as DNA: TGTGCCATCAGTGAGTTCAACCAGGGGGATGGGGCTTTCTTT. This translates into CAISEFNQGDGAFF. This chain joins TRBV10-3 and TRBJ1-1, with TRBD1 matching 7 bases. CDR3 size: 14 residues. The trim removed 1 base at V and 11 bases at J, leaving 10 bases unmatched. CDR1 is ENHRY and CDR2 is SYGVKD in the germline V gene.